Listed below are T cell receptor beta chains from one sample, sequenced in a study of shared clonotypes between healthy human individuals. Sequencing was performed with immunoSEQ multiplex PCR; in TCRdb, only in-frame clones are kept and a portion is missing. Of about 2 million clones in the sample, roughly 95% were seen once. Sequenced material: naive CD8+ T cells sorted from blood. These TCRs come from a man between 18 and 29 years old in good health. CDR3s include the opening cysteine and the closing phenylalanine or tryptophan. The D gene is left open where the match is weak. Rows give clone size only sometimes, using once, few, many, or a class for an expanded clone.

j_call	clone_size	d_call	v_call	cdr3_aa	cdr3_nt
TRBJ2-7	once	-	TRBV19	CASSPAILYEQYF	TGTGCCAGTAGCCCAGCGATCCTCTACGAGCAGTACTTC
TRBJ2-5	-	TRBD1	TRBV10-2	CASSEGGTETQYF	TGCGCCAGCAGTGAAGGGGGCACGGAGACCCAGTACTTC
TRBJ2-1	-	TRBD2	TRBV18	CASSEGITSGTGGNEQFF	TGTGCCAGCTCAGAGGGCATAACTAGCGGGACGGGAGGCAATGAGCAGTTCTTC
TRBJ1-1	-	-	TRBV6-5	CASSYLGASMNTEAFF	TGTGCCAGCAGTTACTTGGGGGCAAGTATGAACACTGAAGCTTTCTTT
TRBJ2-7	once	TRBD2	TRBV27	CASSLSGTSVGQYF	TGTGCCAGCAGTTTATCCGGGACTAGCGTCGGGCAGTACTTC
TRBJ2-3	once	TRBD2	TRBV10-1	CASSEASGGPDTQYF	TGCGCCAGCAGTGAAGCCAGCGGGGGGCCAGATACGCAGTATTTT
TRBJ2-7	-	TRBD2	TRBV4-3	CASSQRTSGLYEQYF	TGCGCCAGCAGCCAACGGACTAGCGGCCTCTACGAGCAGTACTTC
TRBJ2-1	-	-	TRBV5-6	CASSSDSSYNEQFF	TGTGCCAGCAGTTCGGACAGCTCCTACAATGAGCAGTTCTTC
TRBJ2-2	once	TRBD1	TRBV7-9	CASSTPDRVSTGELFF	TGTGCCAGCAGCACCCCCGACAGGGTCAGCACCGGGGAGCTGTTTTTT
TRBJ2-1	-	TRBD2	TRBV29-1	CSALGGGSGGPINEQFF	TGCAGCGCCCTCGGGGGTGGTAGCGGGGGGCCTATCAATGAGCAGTTCTTC
TRBJ1-5	-	-	TRBV27	CASRTRTGQPQHF	TGTGCCAGCAGAACGAGGACGGGGCAGCCCCAGCATTTT
TRBJ1-2	-	-	TRBV21-1	CASSISRYGYTF	TGTGCCAGCAGCATTTCCCGCTATGGCTACACCTTC
TRBJ2-7	-	-	TRBV7-2	CASSLDGLVEQYF	TGTGCCAGCAGCTTAGACGGGCTAGTCGAGCAGTACTTC
TRBJ2-3	-	-	TRBV27	CASSLSASAFSTDTQYF	TGTGCCAGCAGTTTATCGGCTAGCGCCTTTAGCACAGATACGCAGTATTTT
TRBJ2-5	once	TRBD1	TRBV13	CASSSWTGKATQYF	TGTGCCAGCAGCAGCTGGACAGGCAAGGCGACCCAGTACTTC
TRBJ2-1	-	TRBD1	TRBV7-9	CASSPDRGRPRNNEQFF	TGTGCCAGCAGCCCCGATAGGGGGCGGCCTAGAAACAATGAGCAGTTCTTC
TRBJ1-1	-	TRBD1	TRBV28	CASSLAGGNTEAFF	TGTGCCAGCAGTTTGGCAGGGGGTAACACTGAAGCTTTCTTT
TRBJ1-3	-	-	TRBV15	CATSQGLAGNTIYF	TGTGCCACCAGCCAGGGTTTAGCTGGAAACACCATATATTTT
TRBJ2-7	-	-	TRBV6-5	CASSYHEGSYEQYF	TGTGCCAGCAGTTACCACGAGGGGTCCTACGAGCAGTACTTC
TRBJ2-1	once	-	TRBV6-6	CASSYSEGPSGNEQFF	TGTGCCAGCAGTTACTCGGAGGGGCCATCCGGCAATGAGCAGTTCTTC
TRBJ2-7	once	-	TRBV4-1	CASSQGAHYEQYF	TGCGCCAGCAGCCAAGGGGCCCACTACGAGCAGTACTTC
TRBJ2-3	-	-	TRBV7-3	CASSLLLADTQYF	TGTGCCAGCAGCTTATTGTTGGCGGATACGCAGTATTTT
TRBJ2-2	once	TRBD1	TRBV9	CASSLLGQKNTGELFF	TGTGCCAGCAGCCTCTTGGGACAGAAAAACACCGGGGAGCTGTTTTTT
TRBJ2-7	-	TRBD2	TRBV6-5	CASSLTSGRMGSEQYF	TGTGCCAGCAGTTTAACTAGCGGGAGAATGGGCTCCGAGCAGTACTTC
TRBJ2-7	once	TRBD1	TRBV6-1	CASSEWETGTYEQYF	TGTGCCAGCAGTGAATGGGAGACAGGGACCTACGAGCAGTACTTC